This TCR beta chain was recovered during a study of blood T cells in healthy people across ages. This clonotype was observed a few times. Combining a sample-barcoded 5' primer with a J-beta primer mix, a second PCR ran for 7 to 11 cycles. One entry per CDR3 protein results from TCRdb running MiXCR on the 5' RACE reads. This sample carries about 1 million distinct CDR3 sequences, 45% of them seen once, and the ten largest clones take under 20%. V was clipped by 2 bases and J by 8 bases, with 14 bases between them. This CDR3 is built from 14 residues. The chain joins TRBV12-3 or TRBV12-4 to TRBJ2-3, with D tentatively TRBD2 (5 bases). The origin of this receptor is a woman aged 55-70 years in good health. The sequencing sample was made of blood. The CDR3: CASSLQSGLATQYF. The CDR3 region has the DNA TGTGCCAGCAGTTTACAGTCAGGACTTGCTACGCAGTATTTT.